This T cell receptor beta chain was identified in a study of long-term antiretroviral therapy in people with HIV (dated by TCRdb to between 2021 and 2024). About the investigation overall: The earliest samples were collected roughly a decade before the 2015 WHO recommendation for immediate ART, at a time when ART was usually postponed until CD4 counts fell. A retrospective serial study tested whether ART initiation and durable HIV suppression were associated with changes in peripheral blood TRB repertoire composition and diversity. From 25 to 30 adults with confirmed HIV infection, the cohort provided roughly 200 cryopreserved PBMC samples, gathered serially across a mean of approximately six years (range 1-12). Among the approximately 30 participants with HIV, approximately 10 were female. No cross-contamination during QIAcube processing was shown when test extractions of a monoclonal T-cell line were performed alongside fewer than 40 polyclonal samples.

Overall results and qualifications from the work: The samples span the years 2004 to 2017, and the ART regimens used may be less effective than current regimens. Since PBMC availability was limited, sequencing covered only the TCR beta chain, with no alpha chain pairing. At every time point, the repertoire was dominated by expanded TRB clones first identified before ART initiation, although this dominance fluctuated and, in many PLHIV, declined after ART. Because cell numbers in pre-ART samples were limited, unsorted PBMC were profiled instead of sorted CD4+ and CD8+ T cells. HIV repertoires had narrower CDR3 length ranges than controls, and the network structure suggested an antigen-experienced repertoire that shifted only slightly toward naive after ART. No data were available on ART adherence, viral resistance or therapy changes, limiting inferences about post-ART repertoire changes. Starting ART was linked to a significant rise in TRB diversity, yet even after long-term ART the diversity remained significantly lower than in transplant donor controls.

From its cysteine to its phenylalanine, the CDR3 spans 16 amino acids. This entry keeps only the CDR3 DNA: 48 bases, framed from base 1. Deletion took 4 bases off V and 8 bases off J, with a span of 25 bases between the germline ends. Sequences SGDLS (CDR1) and YYNGEE (CDR2) are obtained from the germline V gene. To be included, a participant needed at least one PBMC sample from before ART initiation plus at least two post-ART samples. Treatment was received in the United States of America by all participants with HIV. Before DNA extraction, cryopreserved samples of roughly 0.9-10 million PBMC were thawed and then washed. At the time of the earliest PBMC sample, participants with HIV were aged between roughly 20 and 54 years. PBMC samples were contributed by each participant from 1-4 timepoints before ART initiation and 2-8 timepoints after ART initiation, with a median of 7 samples. For every participant, serial HIV viral load, CD4+ T-cell count, ART history and demographic data were obtained. A Qiagen kit on a QIAcube was used to extract genomic DNA from unsorted PBMC, with samples processed in batches of 12.

Regarding this clone: Its antigen is currently not known. The input lacks base qualities; no much larger clone sits a single base away.

The immunoSEQ hsTCRB v3.0 assay was used at survey level resolution to sequence the TRB variable region. The targeted TRB sequencing depth was roughly 40,000-50,000 T-cell genomes per sample. Pooled TRB libraries were sequenced on an Illumina MiSeq with a v3 150-cycle kit. Per the source publication's procedure: Analysis of repertoires was carried out in R inside a reproducible Nextflow workflow spanning QC, data transformation and analysis. LymphoSeq2, an R package for exploring AIRR-Seq data, was used to implement custom analyses. A few samples yielding fewer than 5000 total TRB sequences were excluded, leaving more than 150 analyzed HIV repertoires. Of the roughly 190 retained HIV repertoires, roughly 61 were collected before and approximately 130 after ART initiation. Repertoires were downsampled to 5000 TRB nucleotide sequences, and summary statistics were averaged over 100 downsampling iterations. TRB sequences were retained for analysis only if CDR3 regions of at least seven amino acids were present. A Shannon entropy-derived clonality score and the Gini coefficient were used to measure diversity. Repertoire networks linked the top 5000 CDR3 amino acid sequences whenever two sequences differed by an edit distance of one. For TRB CDR3 amino acid sequences, GLIPH2 was used to predict antigen specificity groups and MHC restriction. Known CMV, EBV, HIV or tissue antigen associations were flagged by matching CDR3 amino acid sequences against VDJdb and McPAS-TCR. Pre-ART, post-ART and control groups were compared with Wilcoxon signed-rank tests and Holm-Bonferroni correction. TCRdb holds this immuneACCESS table with in-frame rearrangements only. Some clones are missing; in checked studies, unresolved V genes explain under half, and the rest has no known cause. Clone size and the V and J calls come from that table; the DNA yielded D and trimming. Across this sample there are about 24,000 clones, with 80% to 85% seen only once. Jointly, the top ten make up more than 15% of the sample.

The clonotype was recovered from a woman aged 18-29 years with HIV. The specimen was unsorted PBMCs, collected at the start of antiretroviral therapy, before treatment. This receptor chain uses TRBV9 and TRBJ2-7; a weak D assignment points to TRBD2 (5 bases agree). The CDR3 is CASSPTDLAETSQQYF. The DNA reads as follows: TGTGCCAGCAGCCCCACCGACCTAGCAGAAACCAGCCAGCAGTACTTC. The full variable domain, completed from the reference TRBV9 and TRBJ2-7 proteins outside the CDR3, reads DSGVTQTPKHLITATGQRVTLRCSPRSGDLSVYWYQQSLDQGLQFLIQYYNGEERAKGNILERFSAQQFPDLHSELNLSSLELGDSALYFCASSPTDLAETSQQYFGPGTRLTVT.